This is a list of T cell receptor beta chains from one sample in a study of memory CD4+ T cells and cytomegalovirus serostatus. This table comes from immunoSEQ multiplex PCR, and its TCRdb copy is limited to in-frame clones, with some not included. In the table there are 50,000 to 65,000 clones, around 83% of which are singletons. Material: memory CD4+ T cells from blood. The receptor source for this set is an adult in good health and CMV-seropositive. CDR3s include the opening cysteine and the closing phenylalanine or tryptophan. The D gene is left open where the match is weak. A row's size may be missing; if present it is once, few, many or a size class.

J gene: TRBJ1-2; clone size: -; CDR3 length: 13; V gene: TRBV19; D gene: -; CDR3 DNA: TGTGCCTCCCATCAATGGGATAACTATGGCTACACCTTC; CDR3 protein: CASHQWDNYGYTF
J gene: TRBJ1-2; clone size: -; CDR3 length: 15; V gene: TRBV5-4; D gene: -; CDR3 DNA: TGTGCCAGCAAAGCCCTAGGTGCGGGCGACTATGGCTACACCTTC; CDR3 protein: CASKALGAGDYGYTF
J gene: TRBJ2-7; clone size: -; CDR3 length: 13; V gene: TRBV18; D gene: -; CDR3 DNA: TGTGCCAGCTCACCAACGGGGCGGAACGAGCAGTACTTC; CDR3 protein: CASSPTGRNEQYF
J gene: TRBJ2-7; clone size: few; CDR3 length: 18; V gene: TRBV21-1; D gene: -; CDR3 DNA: TGTGCCAGCACTGAAATCTTCAGACCGGGACAGGAGACCTACGAGCAGTACTTC; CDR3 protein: CASTEIFRPGQETYEQYF
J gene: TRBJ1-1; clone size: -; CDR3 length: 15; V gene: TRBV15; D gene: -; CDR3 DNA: TGTGCCACCAGCACTACAGGGCATACGAACACTGAAGCTTTCTTT; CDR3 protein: CATSTTGHTNTEAFF
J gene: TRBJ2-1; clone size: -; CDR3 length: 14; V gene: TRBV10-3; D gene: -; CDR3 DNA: TGTGCCATCAGGGAGGCTGGCAAAGGGAATGAGCAGTTCTTC; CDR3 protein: CAIREAGKGNEQFF
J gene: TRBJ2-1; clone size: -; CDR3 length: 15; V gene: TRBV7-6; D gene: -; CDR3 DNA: TGTGCCAGCAGCCCGACCGGGCCCCCTGGCGATGAGCAGTTCTTC; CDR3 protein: CASSPTGPPGDEQFF
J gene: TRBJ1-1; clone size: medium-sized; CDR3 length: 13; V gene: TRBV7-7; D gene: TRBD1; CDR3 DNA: TGTGCTAGCAGCCAGGGGGCCAACACTGAAGCTTTCTTT; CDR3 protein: CASSQGANTEAFF
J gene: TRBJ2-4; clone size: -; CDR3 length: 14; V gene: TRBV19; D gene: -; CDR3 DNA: TGTGCCAGTAGTATAGGAAAGAGCAGTCGTCTTCAGTACTTC; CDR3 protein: CASSIGKSSRLQYF
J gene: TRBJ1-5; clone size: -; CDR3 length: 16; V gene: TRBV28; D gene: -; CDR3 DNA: TGTGCCAGCACTAATAGGGGGGGCGCGGGCAATCAGCCCCAGCATTTT; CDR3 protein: CASTNRGGAGNQPQHF
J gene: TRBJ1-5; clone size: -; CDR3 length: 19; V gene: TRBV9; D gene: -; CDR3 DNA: TGTGCCAGCAGCCCCGAAAGCTGTCTTAGATACTTTAGCAATCAGCCCCAGCATTTT; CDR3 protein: CASSPESCLRYFSNQPQHF